Below, 31 T cell receptor beta chains from the same sample are listed, as sequenced in a study of shared clonotypes between healthy human individuals. Profiled with immunoSEQ multiplex PCR; TCRdb holds only in-frame clones, not every one. The sample has 110,000 or so clones, 55% to 70% seen once. Sequencing was carried out using memory CD8+ T cells sorted from blood. Subset reported: CD45RO+ cells pooled with CCR7-negative TemRA cells. The receptors stem from a woman aged 25 to 39 in good health.

The V and J genes are TRBV6-5 and TRBJ2-1; 11 bases match TRBD2. V was pared by 6 bases and J by 3 bases, with 4 bases of the junction left unmatched. Germline values: CDR1 MNHEY, CDR2 SVGAGI. This CDR3 has 15 residues. CDR3 coding DNA: TGTGCCAGCAGCGTTAGCGGGAGGGACTACAATGAGCAGTTCTTC. It codes for CASSVSGRDYNEQFF.

This clone was detected a few times. V usage is TRBV1 and J usage is TRBJ2-2. TRBV1 is recorded as a pseudogene. The CDR3 runs to 10 residues. DNA for the CDR3: TGCACCAGCAGCCAGCGGGAGCTGTTTTTT. It translates to CTSSQRELFF.

This chain joins TRBV7-2 and TRBJ2-7, with 7 bases lining up with TRBD1. Germline CDR1 and CDR2: SGHTA and FQGNSA. The CDR3 spans 13 residues. J lost 6 bases, V lost 2 bases, and 4 bases had no gene match. CDR3 in amino acids: CASSLLAGGEQYF. In DNA form, the CDR3 reads TGTGCCAGCAGCTTACTCGCAGGGGGCGAGCAGTACTTC.

This clone has at least ten counts. The CDR3 DNA reads TGTGCCAGTAGTAGGTGGGGGGCAGACAATCAGCCCCAGCATTTT. This codes for CASSRWGADNQPQHF. The chain couples TRBV19 to TRBJ1-5; D may be TRBD1 (6 bases). Germline CDR1 and CDR2: LNHDA and SQIVND (reference sequence). The V end lost 4 bases, the J end lost 3 bases, and 13 bases lay between the germline ends. This CDR3 is built from 15 residues.

This clone came up a few times. This chain connects TRBV9 to TRBJ2-7, with D perhaps TRBD1 (5 bases). Deletions cut 0 bases from V and 2 bases from J, with 9 bases between. Per germline, CDR1 SGDLS and CDR2 YYNGEE. This CDR3 region has 14 residues. The CDR3 region has the DNA TGTGCCAGCAGCGTAGGAAGGGGAACCTACGAGCAGTACTTC. Translation gives CASSVGRGTYEQYF.

This rearrangement joins TRBV5-1 to TRBJ1-2; possible D gene TRBD1, 6 bases. CDR1 and CDR2 from the germline V gene are SGHRS and YFSETQ. Trimming took off 7 bases at V and 9 bases at J, with 25 bases between the two ends. The CDR3 is 15 amino acids. CDR3 coding DNA: TGCGCCAGCGGCCCCCGTATATGGGGGCCTCGGCGCTACACCTTC. This gives the protein CASGPRIWGPRRYTF.

This chain joins TRBV15 and TRBJ1-5; D unresolved. Germline V gene sequence: CDR1 LNHNV, CDR2 YYDKDF (reference sequence). The CDR3 runs 15 residues. The V gene lost 4 bases and the J gene lost 1 base, with 11 bases spanning the gap. In DNA, the CDR3 is TGTGCCACCAGCACCATAATCGTAAGCAATCAGCCCCAGCATTTT. Protein product: CATSTIIVSNQPQHF.

The CDR3 bases are TGTGCCAGCCTTGATACCTACGAGCAGTACTTC. Translating it yields CASLDTYEQYF. The chain carries TRBV2 and TRBJ2-5, with D unresolved. The assigned J gene may be wrong: the sequence end matches TRBJ2-7 better. The CDR3 length is 11 residues. Germline assignment: CDR1 SNHLY and CDR2 FYNNEI.

This chain uses TRBV27 with TRBJ2-1; 10 nucleotides agree with TRBD2. V trimming: 1 base; J trimming: 5 bases; junction bases outside the gene matches: 8. Germline assignment: CDR1 MNHEY and CDR2 SMNVEV (reference sequence). The length of the CDR3 is 17 residues. CDR3: CASSLYAFLAGDNEQFF. The DNA of the CDR3 is TGTGCCAGCAGTTTATACGCGTTCCTAGCGGGAGACAATGAGCAGTTCTTC.

The V and J genes are TRBV6-6 and TRBJ2-5; tentatively, D is TRBD1 (6 bases). From germline, CDR1 is MNHNY and CDR2 SVGAGI (reference sequence). Trimming shortened V by 3 bases and J by 7 bases, and 15 bases separated the two germline ends. This CDR3 region has 14 residues. Written as DNA, the CDR3 is TGTGCCAGCAGTTATCGACAGGACCCAGCGACCCAGTACTTC. This codes for CASSYRQDPATQYF.

The V call is TRBV29-1, the J call TRBJ2-1, with 7 bases lining up with TRBD2. CDR3 length equals 13 residues. Germline-derived CDR1 and CDR2 are SQVTM and ANQGSEA. V was clipped by 4 bases and J by 3 bases; unmatched bases: 3. The CDR3 region has the DNA TGCAGCGTTGTCCTAGCGGACTACAATGAGCAGTTCTTC. Translated: CSVVLADYNEQFF.

The CDR3 DNA sequence: TGCAGCGTTGAAGCCGACAGCTTCAGCTCCTACGAGCAGTACTTC. It codes for CSVEADSFSSYEQYF. The chain joins TRBV29-1 to TRBJ2-7, with D maybe TRBD1 (5 bases). The CDR3 spans 15 residues. CDR1 SQVTM and CDR2 ANQGSEA come from the germline V gene. Trimming stripped 1 base from V and 0 bases from J, with 13 bases between.

V gene TRBV6-4 combines with J gene TRBJ2-1; D may be TRBD1 or TRBD2 (6 bases each). The V gene lost 4 bases and the J gene lost 7 bases, with 17 bases spanning the gap. Germline loops: CDR1 MRHNA, CDR2 SNTAGT. The CDR3 has 15 amino acids. The CDR3 DNA is TGTGCCAGCAGTGCAGACAGTTCGGGGGCAAATGAGCAGTTCTTC. Protein: CASSADSSGANEQFF.

This chain uses TRBV29-1 with TRBJ2-5; no definite D call. Germline V gene lookup returns CDR1 SQVTM and CDR2 ANQGSEA. The ends were cut back, 2 bases at V and 1 base at J, with 5 bases in the middle. This CDR3 has 12 amino acids. Here the CDR3 reads CSVEHPQETQYF. The CDR3, as DNA: TGCAGCGTTGAACACCCCCAAGAGACCCAGTACTTC.

CDR3: CASGGTGTYNEQFF. In DNA, the CDR3 is TGTGCCAGCGGGGGGACAGGGACTTACAATGAGCAGTTCTTC. The V call is TRBV6-4, the J call TRBJ2-1, with 9 positions matching TRBD1. The V and J ends lost 8 bases and 4 bases, in that order; junction bases with no gene match: 6. This CDR3 is built from 14 residues. Germline V gene sequence: CDR1 MRHNA, CDR2 SNTAGT.

The chain employs TRBV6-6 and TRBJ2-5, with 7 bases that match TRBD1. CDR1 is MNHNY, CDR2 SVGAGI, per germline (reference sequence). Trimming cost V 4 bases and J 10 bases; bases outside gene matches: 6. The CDR3 contains 12 residues. The CDR3 here is CASSFLGDSQYF. The CDR3 DNA follows: TGTGCCAGCAGTTTTTTAGGGGACAGCCAGTACTTC.

The CDR3 DNA sequence: TGTGCCAGCAGCTTAAATGCGGGAGGGGCCTACGAGCAGTACTTC. Encoded protein: CASSLNAGGAYEQYF. The J gene is TRBJ2-7, the V gene TRBV7-9, with TRBD2 matching 9 bases. From germline, CDR1 is SEHNR and CDR2 FQNEAQ (reference sequence). V trimming: 2 bases; J trimming: 2 bases; junction bases outside the gene matches: 4. CDR3 size: 15 residues.

The chain uses TRBV6-5 and TRBJ2-1, with a tentative D call TRBD2 (6 bases). V lost 5 bases and J lost 8, with 19 bases in between. CDR1 is MNHEY and CDR2 is SVGAGI in the germline V gene. The CDR3 totals 15 residues. CDR3 bases: TGTGCCAGCAGTCCGCTAGCGCTTGACGGCGATGAGCAGTTCTTC. Protein product: CASSPLALDGDEQFF.

The CDR3 here is CASSPRYRDPGWETQYF. The CDR3, as DNA: TGTGCCAGCAGTCCCCGGTACAGGGACCCCGGATGGGAGACCCAGTACTTC. The chain recombines TRBV27 with TRBJ2-5; D perhaps matches TRBD1 (6 bases). V was trimmed by 5 bases and J by 5 bases, leaving 24 bases between them. The germline gives CDR1 MNHEY, CDR2 SMNVEV (reference sequence). This CDR3 has 17 residues.

Here the CDR3 DNA reads TGTGCCAGCAGTGAATCCCGGGGTTTCTACGGCTACACCTTC. It translates to CASSESRGFYGYTF. V usage is TRBV6-1 and J usage is TRBJ1-2; D uncertain. Trimming stripped 2 bases from V and 8 bases from J, with 15 bases between. CDR1 and CDR2 from the germline V gene are MNHNS and SASEGT. The CDR3 totals 14 residues.

The chain recombines TRBV2 with TRBJ2-1, with 10 bases matching TRBD2. CDR1 SNHLY and CDR2 FYNNEI come from the germline V gene. This CDR3 region has 15 residues. Germline trimming cut 7 bases from V and 0 bases from J; bases unmatched to any gene: 3. The CDR3 loop reads CASKLAGSSYNEQFF. CDR3 sequence (DNA): TGTGCCAGCAAACTAGCGGGAAGCTCCTACAATGAGCAGTTCTTC.

V and J are TRBV27 and TRBJ1-1, with D tentatively TRBD1 (5 bases). V shed 4 bases and J shed 1 base, with 10 bases lying between them. This CDR3 has 14 residues. CDR1 is MNHEY, CDR2 SMNVEV, per germline (reference sequence). DNA of the CDR3: TGTGCCAGCAGTTCCGGGACGGGGAACACTGAAGCTTTCTTT. Protein: CASSSGTGNTEAFF.

The V and J genes are TRBV5-6 and TRBJ2-3, with 9 positions matching TRBD2. CDR3 length: 15 residues. CDR1 SGHDT and CDR2 YYEEEE come from the germline V gene. Trimming took 2 bases from V and 3 from J; bases not matched to a gene: 4. The CDR3 sequence: CASSFRLAETDTQYF. CDR3 in DNA: TGTGCCAGCAGCTTTAGACTAGCGGAGACAGATACGCAGTATTTT. Looking up the rest from reference TRBV5-6 and TRBJ2-3 gives the full variable domain: DAGVTQSPTHLIKTRGQQVTLRCSPKSGHDTVSWYQQALGQGPQFIFQYYEEEERQRGNFPDRFSGHQFPNYSSELNVNALLLGDSALYLCASSFRLAETDTQYFGPGTRLTVL.

Concerning this clone: Compared with germline, one end of the junction differs, possibly owing to a read error. This sequence joins TRBV29-1 and TRBJ2-1, with D unresolved. This CDR3 region has 10 residues. Looked up from germline, CDR1 is SQVTM and CDR2 is ANQGSEA. The CDR3 DNA reads TGCAGCGGGTTCTACGATGAGCAGTTCTTC. Translation gives CSGFYDEQFF.

The chain employs TRBV27 and TRBJ2-7, with no clear D. The V gene's germline CDR1 is MNHEY and CDR2 SMNVEV (reference sequence). Trimming removed 6 bases at V and 3 bases at J, with 9 bases between. The CDR3 has 12 residues. The CDR3 sequence: CASRSLNYEQYF. CDR3 sequence (DNA): TGTGCCAGCAGAAGTCTGAACTACGAGCAGTACTTC.

The genes are TRBV19 and TRBJ1-2; D is uncertain. Germline-derived CDR1 and CDR2 are LNHDA and SQIVND (reference sequence). The CDR3 runs 14 residues. Deletions cut 3 bases from V and 1 base from J, with 9 bases between. This CDR3 reads CASSISGFNYGYTF. DNA of the CDR3: TGTGCCAGTAGTATCTCAGGTTTTAACTATGGCTACACCTTC.

The CDR3 DNA reads TGCAGTGCTAGTCAGGGGAATGAAGCTTTCTTT. The encoded protein is CSASQGNEAFF. This chain connects TRBV20-1 to TRBJ1-1; D possibly corresponds to TRBD1 (6 bases). With 3 bases removed from V and 7 bases from J, the gap between germline ends came to 9 bases. The CDR3 has 11 residues. CDR1 DFQATT and CDR2 SNEGSKA come from the germline V gene (reference sequence).

This clone was seen a handful of times. The chain uses TRBV10-1 and TRBJ2-7, with 7 bases identical to TRBD2. Germline lookup yields CDR1 WNHNN and CDR2 SYGVQD (reference sequence). With V trimmed by 4 bases and J by 6 bases, 6 bases remained unmatched. The CDR3 sequence is 13 residues long. The CDR3 DNA is TGCGCCAGCAGTGTAGGACTAGTATCCGAGCAGTACTTC. The encoded protein is CASSVGLVSEQYF.

The genes are TRBV14 and TRBJ2-1; 8 bases agree with TRBD1. The V and J ends lost 4 bases and 10 bases, in that order; junction bases with no gene match: 3. The V gene's germline CDR1 is SGHDN and CDR2 FVKESK. This CDR3 is 12 amino acids long. CDR3 nucleotides: TGTGCCAGCAGCCCAGGGGGCGTCGAGCAGTTCTTC. Its translation is CASSPGGVEQFF.

V is TRBV6-9 and J is TRBJ2-2; D possibly uses TRBD1 or TRBD2 (6 bases each). In germline, CDR1 is MNHGY, CDR2 SVAAGI. The CDR3 has 14 amino acids. The ends were cut back, 3 bases at V and 7 bases at J, with 12 bases in the middle. Here the CDR3 reads CASSYPRGGGELFF. The CDR3 bases are TGTGCCAGCAGTTACCCCAGGGGAGGCGGGGAGCTGTTTTTT.

V and J are TRBV2 and TRBJ2-6; D uncertain. Deletions cut 0 bases from V and 0 bases from J, with 9 bases between. This CDR3 is 17 amino acids long. CDR1 SNHLY and CDR2 FYNNEI come from the germline V gene. As DNA, the CDR3 is TGTGCCAGCAGTGAAGCGCTTGGAGCCTCTGGGGCCAACGTCCTGACTTTC. Its protein is CASSEALGASGANVLTF. Complete variable domain (other parts from reference TRBV2 and TRBJ2-6): EPEVTQTPSHQVTQMGQEVILRCVPISNHLYFYWYRQILGQKVEFLVSFYNNEISEKSEIFDDQFSVERPDGSNFTLKIRSTKLEDSAMYFCASSEALGASGANVLTFGAGSRLTVL.